This is a list of T cell receptor beta chains from one sample in a study of CD8 T cells in Susac syndrome. Each CDR3 protein gets one entry after TCRdb re-called the immunoSEQ multiplex PCR reads with MiXCR. The sample comprises approximately 230,000 distinct CDR3 sequences, approximately 92% of which are singletons, and 0.055% to 0.075% rests with the top ten. Specimen: CD4+ T cells from PBMCs. Source of these receptors: a human donor with multiple sclerosis. CDR3s include the opening cysteine and the closing phenylalanine or tryptophan. The order of the fields is D gene, J gene, clone size, V gene, CDR3 DNA, CDR3 protein. A D gene is named only where the DNA matches it firmly. Size is stated for part of the rows, as once, few or many counts, or as a class when the clone is expanded.

-	TRBJ2-1	-	TRBV12-3/TRBV12-4	TGTGCCAGCAGTTTCAGGCGGGACAATGAGCAGTTCTTC	CASSFRRDNEQFF
TRBD2	TRBJ2-5	-	TRBV2	TGTGCCAGCAAGGGGGCTAGCGGGGGGCTGGAGACCCAGTACTTC	CASKGASGGLETQYF
-	TRBJ1-2	-	TRBV3-1	TGTGCCAGCAGCCCTGGACAGAGGAACTATGGCTACACCTTC	CASSPGQRNYGYTF
-	TRBJ1-1	-	TRBV18	TGTGCCAGCACCCAAGACATGGGGAGTGAAGCTTTCTTT	CASTQDMGSEAFF
TRBD1	TRBJ1-1	-	TRBV29-1	TGCAGCGTCCGGGATACAGGGGGCCAAAGGGGTGATGAAGCTTTCTTT	CSVRDTGGQRGDEAFF
-	TRBJ1-6	-	TRBV28	TGTGCCAGCAGTTTTGGCCAGCCCTTTTCACCCCTCCACTTT	CASSFGQPFSPLHF
TRBD2	TRBJ2-7	-	TRBV9	TGTGCCAGCAGCGGGCAGGGACTAGCGAGCCACGAGCAGTACTTC	CASSGQGLASHEQYF
-	TRBJ2-2	-	TRBV24-1	TGTGCCACCAGGGGCCGGGGCGGCACCGGGGAGCTGTTTTTT	CATRGRGGTGELFF
-	TRBJ2-5	-	TRBV6-1	TGTGCCAGCAGTACCTTAGGGACTCCGGGAGAGACCCAGTACTTC	CASSTLGTPGETQYF
-	TRBJ1-6	-	TRBV7-2	TGTGCCAGCAGCACTCAAAGCACAAATTATAATTCACCCCTCCACTTT	CASSTQSTNYNSPLHF
-	TRBJ2-1	-	TRBV20-1	TGCAGTGCTGTAGGGAACTTCGCCTCCTCCTACAGGGACAATGAGCAGTTCTTC	CSAVGNFASSYRDNEQFF
-	TRBJ2-7	-	TRBV6-1	TGTGCCAGCAGTAACCCCTCCTACGAGCAGTACTTC	CASSNPSYEQYF
-	TRBJ1-4	-	TRBV5-1	TGCGCCAGCAGCGAGGCTAGAAACGAAAAACTGTTTTTT	CASSEARNEKLFF
-	TRBJ2-1	-	TRBV30	TGTGCCTGGAGTCCCCCGACGGGTGAGCAGTTCTTC	CAWSPPTGEQFF
-	TRBJ1-1	-	TRBV29-1	TGCAGCGTTTCGCAAACGAACACTGAAGCTTTCTTT	CSVSQTNTEAFF
-	TRBJ2-7	-	TRBV29-1	TGCAGCGTGACCTACAGGGCCTACTCCTACGAGCAGTACTTC	CSVTYRAYSYEQYF
-	TRBJ2-1	-	TRBV6-5	TGTGCCAGCAGCTCGGGTAGTGAGCAGTTCTTC	CASSSGSEQFF
TRBD1	TRBJ2-3	-	TRBV25-1	TGTGCCAGCAGTGACCCTACCGGGACAGGAAGATTTGGGACAGATACGCAGTATTTT	CASSDPTGTGRFGTDTQYF
-	TRBJ2-5	-	TRBV7-8	TGTGCCAGCAGCTTACAGCGGGTAGAGACCCAGTACTTC	CASSLQRVETQYF
-	TRBJ1-1	-	TRBV29-1	TGCAGCGTTGGGACATATTCAACGGGAGCTTTCTTT	CSVGTYSTGAFF
-	TRBJ2-1	-	TRBV3-1	TGTGCCAGCAGCCCGTCATCTGGCCGCCCAAGGGGCAATGAGCAGTTCTTC	CASSPSSGRPRGNEQFF
-	TRBJ1-1	once	TRBV19	TGTGCCAGTAGTGCCACGAGGGGAGGGCTAGCTTTCTTT	CASSATRGGLAFF
-	TRBJ2-3	-	TRBV30	TGTGCCTGGAGTCCCGGGGGCTACCACGTGCCAGATACGCAGTATTTT	CAWSPGGYHVPDTQYF
-	TRBJ1-6	once	TRBV9	TGTGCCAGCAGCGTAGAAGGAGGGCGCATCCTCCACTTT	CASSVEGGRILHF
-	TRBJ2-7	-	TRBV3-1	TGTGCCAGCAGCCAAGACCTCTCTACCGGGACCTACGAGCAGTACTTC	CASSQDLSTGTYEQYF
-	TRBJ2-1	-	TRBV2	TGTGCCAGCAGTCAGGGGGGGACACCTCAGTTCTTC	CASSQGGTPQFF
TRBD1	TRBJ2-7	-	TRBV5-1	TGCGCCAGCAATTTACAGGGGATGGCCTACGAGCAGTACTTC	CASNLQGMAYEQYF
-	TRBJ1-5	-	TRBV21-1	TGTGCCAGCAGCAACAGGGAGGGCAATCAGCCCCAGCATTTT	CASSNREGNQPQHF
-	TRBJ2-2	-	TRBV6-5	TGTGCCAGTAGAGGGAACACGAACACCGGGGAGCTGTTTTTT	CASRGNTNTGELFF
-	TRBJ1-5	-	TRBV27	TGTGCCAGCAGTGCCGACTACTGGGGCAATCAGCCCCAGCATTTT	CASSADYWGNQPQHF
TRBD2	TRBJ2-4	once	TRBV28	TGTGCCAGCGGAGGGCGGGAGAACATTCAGTACTTC	CASGGRENIQYF
TRBD1	TRBJ1-2	-	TRBV29-1	TGCAGCGTTGCAGGACAGGGAGGAGGCTATGGCTACACCTTC	CSVAGQGGGYGYTF
TRBD2	TRBJ2-2	-	TRBV11-3	TGTGCCAGCAGCTTAGAGGGTCGATGGTCTAGCGGGAGTAACACCGGGGAGCTGTTTTTT	CASSLEGRWSSGSNTGELFF
TRBD2	TRBJ2-1	-	TRBV10-3	TGTGCCATCAGGGATAGCGGGGGGTCACGCAATGAGCAGTTCTTC	CAIRDSGGSRNEQFF
-	TRBJ2-6	once	TRBV2	TGTGCCAGCATCGGGGCAGGGGCTGGGGCCAACGTCCTGACTTTC	CASIGAGAGANVLTF
TRBD1	TRBJ2-6	once	TRBV7-3	TGTGCCAGCAGCTTGGGGGGACAGGGATCCCTTGGGGCCAACGTCCTGATTTTC	CASSLGGQGSLGANVLIF
-	TRBJ1-2	-	TRBV20-1	TGCAGTGCTAGAGATCGCGGGGGGTTTAATGGCTACACCTTC	CSARDRGGFNGYTF
-	TRBJ2-4	-	TRBV7-8	TGTGCCAGCAGCCCCCAAAGGGCCCTGGTCAAAAACATTCAGTACTTC	CASSPQRALVKNIQYF
-	TRBJ1-1	-	TRBV29-1	TGCAGCGCCGCACCCCCGGGGAGAGACACTGAAGCTTTCTTT	CSAAPPGRDTEAFF
TRBD1	TRBJ2-1	-	TRBV6-1	TGTGCCAGCAGTGTGAGGGACAGGGTTACCTACAATGAGCAGTTCTTC	CASSVRDRVTYNEQFF
-	TRBJ2-1	-	TRBV19	TGTGCCAGTCAAACCCCGGGGTTCCCTGAGCAGTTCTTC	CASQTPGFPEQFF
TRBD2	TRBJ2-1	-	TRBV5-6	TGTGCCAGCAGCACGTGGCTAGCGGAGAACAATGAGCAGTTCTTC	CASSTWLAENNEQFF
-	TRBJ2-1	-	TRBV19	TGTGCCAGTAAGCAGGGGGGTAATGAGCAGTTCTTC	CASKQGGNEQFF
TRBD1	TRBJ1-1	once	TRBV29-1	TGCAGCGTCCCGGGGACAGGAAATTTTGAAGCTTTCTTT	CSVPGTGNFEAFF
TRBD1	TRBJ2-2	-	TRBV9	TGTGCCAGCAGCCCGAGGACAGGAAGGGGCACCGGGGAGCTGTTTTTT	CASSPRTGRGTGELFF
TRBD2	TRBJ2-2	-	TRBV5-6	TGTGCCAGCAGCTCGCCGGCGGGAGTGTACACCGGGGAGCTGTTTTTT	CASSSPAGVYTGELFF
-	TRBJ1-5	-	TRBV7-8	TGTGCCAGCAGCTTAGCTATTGTGTCAGAAGTGGATCAGCCCCAGCATTTT	CASSLAIVSEVDQPQHF
-	TRBJ2-3	-	TRBV9	TGTGCCAGCAGCCCCAACCCCGGGGGACGCTACACAGATACGCAGTATTTT	CASSPNPGGRYTDTQYF
TRBD1	TRBJ2-5	-	TRBV4-1	TGCGCCAGCAGCAGCCAGGGACAGGGATTGGAGACCCAGTACTTC	CASSSQGQGLETQYF
-	TRBJ2-1	-	TRBV13	TGTGCCAGCAGCTTGCGACCGAACAATGAGCAGTTCTTC	CASSLRPNNEQFF
-	TRBJ2-2	-	TRBV7-9	TGTGCCAGCAGCTCATTTCGCGGGACCGGGGAGCTGTTTTTT	CASSSFRGTGELFF
-	TRBJ1-1	-	TRBV12-3/TRBV12-4	TGTGCCAGCAGAGTCCCCTCCGGGGCTTGGGACACTGAAGCTTTCTTT	CASRVPSGAWDTEAFF
-	TRBJ1-1	-	TRBV29-1	TGCAGCGTCGGATCTTACAGGGCCAGCACTGAAGCTTTCTTT	CSVGSYRASTEAFF
-	TRBJ1-4	-	TRBV14	TGTGCCAGCAGCCCCCTGGGTCTCCGAGGGGAAAAACTGTTTTTT	CASSPLGLRGEKLFF
-	TRBJ1-5	-	TRBV7-2	TGTGCCAGCAGCTTACGACAAGGACTGAGCAATCAGCCCCAGCATTTT	CASSLRQGLSNQPQHF